Below, 21 T cell receptor beta chains from the same sample are listed, as sequenced in a study of CD8+ T cells in alopecia areata. In each case, RNA was isolated and then reverse transcribed into cDNA as the sequencing template. The assay was immunoSEQ multiplex PCR, and TCRdb's table has in-frame clones only and misses some. The data hold 150,000 or so clones, with 87% observed a single time. The starting material was CD8+ T cells sorted from blood, obtained at week 0. The source of these receptors is a human donor with alopecia areata.

This clone was seen a handful of times. The chain carries TRBV5-1 and TRBJ2-7; D remains unclear. The CDR3 covers 12 residues. The V and J ends lost 3 bases and 3 bases respectively, with 7 bases between them. Germline CDR1 SGHRS, CDR2 YFSETQ. In DNA form, the CDR3 reads TGCGCCAGCAGCTCACCGGACTACGAGCAGTACTTC. Translated, it gives CASSSPDYEQYF.

The V gene is TRBV30, the J gene TRBJ2-3; D may be TRBD1 (5 bases). Trimming cost V 1 base and J 0 bases, with 11 bases left between them. The CDR3 loop spans 15 amino acids. CDR1 GTSNPN and CDR2 SVGIG come from the germline V gene (reference sequence). The CDR3 nucleotides read TGTGCCTGGAGTGGTGGGGCTGCGAGCACAGATACGCAGTATTTT. Its translation is CAWSGGAASTDTQYF.

This chain joins TRBV29-1 and TRBJ2-2, with D perhaps matching TRBD1 (6 bases). Trimming took off 5 bases at V and 6 bases at J, with 13 bases between the two ends. The CDR3 has 13 amino acids. Per germline, CDR1 SQVTM and CDR2 ANQGSEA. CDR3 sequence reads: CSVYGRGPGELFF. DNA for the CDR3: TGCAGCGTTTATGGCAGGGGTCCCGGGGAGCTGTTTTTT.

For the CDR3, the DNA is TGTGCCAGCAGCTTGGGACAGGGGACCACCGGGGAGCTGTTTTTT. It is translated as CASSLGQGTTGELFF. The J gene is TRBJ2-2, the V gene TRBV5-4; 8 positions agree with TRBD1. The CDR3 sequence is 15 residues long. CDR1 SGHNT and CDR2 YYREEE come from the germline V gene (reference sequence). Germline trimming cut 0 bases from V and 4 bases from J; bases unmatched to any gene: 2.

V gene TRBV29-1 combines with J gene TRBJ2-4; the match to TRBD2 covers 7 bases. Germline V gene lookup returns CDR1 SQVTM and CDR2 ANQGSEA. The CDR3 covers 15 residues. V was clipped by 3 bases and J by 8 bases; unmatched bases: 13. CDR3 region: CSVEFGPREADIQYF. CDR3 nucleotides: TGCAGCGTTGAGTTTGGACCCCGGGAGGCGGACATTCAGTACTTC.

This clone has only one observation. This chain connects TRBV6-6 to TRBJ1-1; D unresolved. CDR3 length: 12 amino acids. Germline CDR1 is MNHNY and CDR2 is SVGAGI (reference sequence). Deletions cut 5 bases from V and 8 bases from J, with 12 bases between. This CDR3 reads CASSPSGMEAFF. CDR3 nucleotides: TGTGCCAGCAGTCCGTCGGGAATGGAAGCTTTCTTT.

The chain carries TRBV19 and TRBJ1-1, with 9 bases matching TRBD1. The germline gives CDR1 LNHDA, CDR2 SQIVND (reference sequence). Trimming at V came to 7 bases and at J to 4 bases, leaving 7 bases not matched to a gene. CDR3 length: 14 residues. DNA of the CDR3: TGTGCCAGTACGGGACAGGGTAGATTCACTGAAGCTTTCTTT. It codes for CASTGQGRFTEAFF. The full variable domain, in which reference TRBV19 and TRBJ1-1 provide the parts outside the CDR3, is DGGITQSPKYLFRKEGQNVTLSCEQNLNHDAMYWYRQDPGQGLRLIYYSQIVNDFQKGDIAEGYSVSREKKESFPLTVTSAQKNPTAFYLCASTGQGRFTEAFFGQGTRLTVV.

Concerning this clone: The junction departs from the called germline gene at one end, perhaps through a read error. Within the sample, other DNA sequences also encode this same CDR3. The V and J genes are TRBV7-8 and TRBJ2-4; a weak D match, TRBD2 (5 bases). The CDR3 runs to 17 residues. Germline assignment: CDR1 SGHVS and CDR2 FQNEAQ. The CDR3 DNA reads as TGTGCCAGCAGCCTAGCCTTGAGGGAGATGCCCAAAAACATTCAGTACTTC. This gives the protein CASSLALREMPKNIQYF.

This chain uses TRBV27 with TRBJ2-7; 8 nucleotides match TRBD2. In germline, CDR1 is MNHEY, CDR2 SMNVEV (reference sequence). V was clipped by 5 bases and J by 7 bases; unmatched bases: 10. The CDR3 runs to 14 residues. CDR3 nucleotides: TGTGCCAGCAGTCCTAGCGGGTCGCCTTATGAGCAGTACTTC. It codes for CASSPSGSPYEQYF.

The chain uses TRBV29-1 and TRBJ1-1; 7 bases agree with TRBD1. Germline CDR1 reads SQVTM; CDR2 reads ANQGSEA. V shed 1 base, J shed 1 base, and the junction held 12 bases outside the gene matches. CDR3 length: 17 residues. CDR3: CSVEGRQGGIPNTEAFF. Here the CDR3 DNA reads TGCAGCGTTGAAGGGAGACAGGGCGGGATTCCGAACACTGAAGCTTTCTTT.

This chain links TRBV25-1 with TRBJ2-7; D unclear. This CDR3 is built from 11 residues. Germline V CDR1 and CDR2: MGHDK, SYGVNS. With 6 bases removed from V and 3 bases from J, the gap between germline ends came to 6 bases. CDR3 sequence: CASSSYYEQYF. The CDR3 coding sequence is TGTGCCAGCAGCAGTTACTACGAGCAGTACTTC.

The chain's CDR3 is CASSERGEDPYEQYF. Here the CDR3 DNA reads TGTGCCAGCAGTGAACGCGGAGAGGACCCCTACGAGCAGTACTTC. The chain recombines TRBV25-1 with TRBJ2-7; D gene ambiguous. This CDR3 contains 15 residues. The V end was cut by 2 bases, the J end by 2 bases, with 13 bases between. In germline, CDR1 is MGHDK, CDR2 SYGVNS.

V is TRBV27 and J is TRBJ2-7, with 7 bases fitting TRBD1. Germline V gene sequence: CDR1 MNHEY, CDR2 SMNVEV (reference sequence). This CDR3 has 14 amino acids. V lost 8 bases to trimming and J lost 2 bases; unmatched junction nucleotides: 9. The CDR3 protein is CASATGQAAYEQYF. For the CDR3, the DNA is TGTGCCAGCGCGACTGGACAGGCCGCCTACGAGCAGTACTTC.

The V gene is TRBV6-5, the J gene TRBJ2-5, with TRBD1 as a possible D gene (6 bases). CDR3 length equals 14 residues. Germline CDR1 reads MNHEY; CDR2 reads SVGAGI. The V end lost 2 bases, the J end lost 0 bases, and 7 bases lay between the germline ends. Written as DNA, the CDR3 is TGTGCCAGCAGTTACCGGACAGACCAAGAGACCCAGTACTTC. Encoded protein: CASSYRTDQETQYF.

The chain uses TRBV29-1 and TRBJ2-2, with D possibly TRBD2 on 5 matching bases. Trimming took 8 bases from V and 2 from J, leaving 15 bases between them. The CDR3 consists of 14 residues. Germline V gene data show CDR1 as SQVTM and CDR2 as ANQGSEA. This CDR3 reads CSFRTEANTGELFF. CDR3 nucleotide sequence: TGCAGCTTTAGAACGGAGGCAAACACCGGGGAGCTGTTTTTT.

In regard to this clone: Germline is not matched at one junction end, which may reflect a read error. Other nucleotide sequences from this sample produce the same CDR3. The chain links TRBV12-5 to TRBJ2-7, with unresolved D. The CDR3 has 12 residues. Germline-derived CDR1 and CDR2 are LGHNT and FRNRAP. The CDR3 nucleotides read TGTGCTAGTGGTTTGGCACCCATCGAGCAGTATTTC. Its protein product is CASGLAPIEQYF. Based on the CDR3 plus reference TRBV12-5 and TRBJ2-7, the full variable domain is DARVTQTPRHKVTEMGQEVTMRCQPILGHNTVFWYRQTMMQGLELLAYFRNRAPLDDSGMPKDRFSAEMPDATLATLKIQPSEPRDSAVYFCASGLAPIEQYFGPGTRLTVT.

This clone was seen a single time. The V call is TRBV10-2, the J call TRBJ2-7; perhaps TRBD1 as D (6 bases). CDR1 WSHSY and CDR2 SAAADI come from the germline V gene. The V gene lost 6 bases and the J gene lost 5 bases, with 17 bases spanning the gap. The CDR3 is made up of 14 amino acids. The CDR3 nucleotides are TGCGCCAGCAGACCGGGACACACCCCCCACGAGCAGTACTTC. Encoded protein: CASRPGHTPHEQYF.

This clone was picked up many times. The rearrangement links TRBV7-9 to TRBJ1-4; unclear D gene. Trimming took off 7 bases at V and 7 bases at J, with 10 bases between the two ends. Germline CDR1 is SEHNR and CDR2 is FQNEAQ (reference sequence). CDR3 length: 12 residues. The CDR3 region is CASTTLGEKLFF. The DNA for the CDR3 is TGTGCCAGCACCACTCTCGGTGAAAAACTGTTTTTT.

The chain couples TRBV11-2 to TRBJ2-1, with 8 bases that match TRBD2. The CDR3 covers 16 residues. The J segment lost 2 bases and the V segment lost 5 bases, leaving 8 bases of the junction unmatched. Germline V CDR1 and CDR2: SGHAT, FQNNGV. CDR3 sequence reads: CASSPRGGGPYNEQFF. The CDR3 DNA reads TGTGCCAGCAGCCCCCGAGGCGGGGGGCCCTACAATGAGCAGTTCTTC.

The CDR3 spells CASSQEVTEAFF. CDR3 nucleotide sequence: TGTGCCAGCAGCCAGGAAGTAACTGAAGCTTTCTTT. The chain employs TRBV5-4 and TRBJ1-1; D remains ambiguous. Germline V gene sequence: CDR1 SGHNT, CDR2 YYREEE (reference sequence). The CDR3 covers 12 residues. Trimming took off 4 bases at V and 5 bases at J, with 9 bases between the two ends. The whole variable domain, remainder taken from reference TRBV5-4 and TRBJ1-1, is ETGVTQSPTHLIKTRGQQVTLRCSSQSGHNTVSWYQQALGQGPQFIFQYYREEENGRGNFPPRFSGLQFPNYSSELNVNALELDDSALYLCASSQEVTEAFFGQGTRLTVV.

In regard to this clone: Other DNA sequences within the sample encode an identical CDR3. V usage is TRBV10-1 and J usage is TRBJ2-2, with 7 bases fitting TRBD1. The CDR3 runs to 15 residues. Germline CDR1 is WNHNN and CDR2 is SYGVQD (reference sequence). J gave up 0 bases and V 6 bases, and 4 bases lay outside the gene matches. CDR3 amino acids: CASSRDSANTGELFF. CDR3 sequence (DNA): TGCGCCAGCAGCAGGGACAGCGCGAACACCGGGGAGCTGTTTTTT.